The clone carrying this T cell receptor beta chain was seen a few times. TCRdb re-analysed the 5' RACE reads in MiXCR, keeping a single row per CDR3 protein. The sample includes fewer than 90,000 distinct CDR3 sequences, approximately 5.4% seen only once; the top ten take around 6.9%. This sample was taken from a study of T cells of healthy individuals. The CDR3 consists of 14 residues. CDR1 is SGHRS, CDR2 YFSETQ, per germline. V was pared by 1 base and J by 1 base, with 6 bases between. The sequence came from a female donor in good health. The V gene is TRBV5-1, the J gene TRBJ1-3; D not certain. CDR3 amino acids: CASSLRPSGNTIYF. DNA of the CDR3: TGCGCCAGCAGCTTGAGACCTTCTGGAAACACCATATATTTT.